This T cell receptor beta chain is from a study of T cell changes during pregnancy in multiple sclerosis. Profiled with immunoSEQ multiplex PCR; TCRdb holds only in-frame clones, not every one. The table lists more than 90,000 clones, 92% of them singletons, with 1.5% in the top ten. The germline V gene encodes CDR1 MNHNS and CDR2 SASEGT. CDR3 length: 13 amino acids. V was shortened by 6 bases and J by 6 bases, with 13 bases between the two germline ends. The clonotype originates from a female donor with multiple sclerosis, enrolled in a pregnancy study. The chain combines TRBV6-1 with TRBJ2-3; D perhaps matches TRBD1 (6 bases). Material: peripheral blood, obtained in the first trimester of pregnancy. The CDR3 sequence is CASRRTVGDTQYF. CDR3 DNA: TGTGCCAGCAGGCGGACAGTCGGGGATACGCAGTATTTT.